This is a list of T cell receptor beta chains from one sample in a study of graft-versus-host responses after intestinal transplantation. The method was immunoSEQ multiplex PCR; TCRdb's version includes in-frame clones alone and lacks a portion of them. Of thousands of clones in the sample, roughly 24% are singletons; the top ten hold more than 3.5%. Sequenced here: alloreactive CD4+ T cells from a mixed lymphocyte reaction culture, sampled before transplantation. The source is a human patient who was an organ donor for intestinal transplantation. The CDR3 runs from the conserved cysteine through the conserved F or W. Each record gives: D gene, clone size, J gene, V gene, CDR3 DNA, CDR3 protein. D genes are given only for firm matches. Size is stated for part of the rows, as once, few or many counts, or as a class when the clone is expanded.

>-|-|TRBJ1-2|TRBV7-9
TGTGCCAGCAGCGTGGCGGGGGGGGCTGCCTATGGCTACACCTTC
CASSVAGGAAYGYTF
>-|-|TRBJ2-6|TRBV4-3
TGCGCCAGCAGCCAAGATAGGACGGGCGCCGTCCTGACTTTC
CASSQDRTGAVLTF
>-|large|TRBJ1-1|TRBV4-2
TGTGCCAGCAGCCAAGATCCACAGGCTAAAGCTTTCTTT
CASSQDPQAKAFF
>-|few|TRBJ2-1|TRBV7-3
TGTGCCAGCAGCTTAGGGGACTACAATGAGCAGTTCTTC
CASSLGDYNEQFF
>-|few|TRBJ1-5|TRBV19
TGTGCCAGTAGTATCCCCCTGACCGGAAATCAGCCCCAGCATTTT
CASSIPLTGNQPQHF
>-|-|TRBJ1-2|TRBV27
TGCGCCAGCAGTTCCCCCCTCAGGGGTAACTATGGCTACACCTTC
CASSSPLRGNYGYTF
>-|few|TRBJ2-7|TRBV5-6
TGTGCCAGCAGCTGGGACACCTACGAGCAGTACTTC
CASSWDTYEQYF
>-|medium-sized|TRBJ1-1|TRBV6-5
TGTGCCAGCAGGGCCTGGGCTCGGGTCACTGAAGCTTTCTTT
CASRAWARVTEAFF
>-|few|TRBJ2-7|TRBV28
TGTGCCAGCAGCCCCTCCCGTATGTACGAGCAGTACTTC
CASSPSRMYEQYF
>TRBD2|large|TRBJ2-1|TRBV6-5
TGTGCCAGCAGTTCCCAACTAGCGGACGTCATCAATGAGCAGTTCTTC
CASSSQLADVINEQFF
>-|medium-sized|TRBJ2-7|TRBV10-3
TGTGCCATCACCGGGACGGAGACCTACGAGCAGTACTTC
CAITGTETYEQYF
>-|medium-sized|TRBJ2-2|TRBV5-6
TGTGCCAGCAGCCTGGGGCTCACCGGGGAGCTGTTTTTT
CASSLGLTGELFF
>-|few|TRBJ2-7|TRBV6-9
TGTGCCAGCAGCTCTAACAGGGTAGGTCCATCCTACGAGCAGTACTTC
CASSSNRVGPSYEQYF
>TRBD2|-|TRBJ2-3|TRBV7-2
TGTGCCAGCAGCTTAGCTGGCGGGAGCGTAGATACGCAGTATTTT
CASSLAGGSVDTQYF
>TRBD2|-|TRBJ2-1|TRBV6-6
TGTGCCAGCAGTGCCCGGACTAGCGGGAAGGATGAGCAGTTCTTC
CASSARTSGKDEQFF
>-|few|TRBJ2-7|TRBV4-2
TGTGCCAGCAGCTTGCCTTGGGTGCGGCAGTACTTC
CASSLPWVRQYF
>-|-|TRBJ2-7|TRBV6-1
TGTGCCAGCAGTATTAGGGGACGGAGTTCCTACGAGCAGTACTTC
CASSIRGRSSYEQYF
>-|-|TRBJ2-7|TRBV5-8
TGTGCCAGCAGCCCCCAACATGGTCTGCCCTACGAGCAGTACTTC
CASSPQHGLPYEQYF
>-|few|TRBJ2-1|TRBV7-3
TGTGCCAGCAGCTTAAGTCTAGCGAACTACAATGAGCAGTTCTTC
CASSLSLANYNEQFF
>-|-|TRBJ1-5|TRBV27
TGTGCCAGCAGTTTATATAGTCAAGGTAGAGGCAATCAGCCCCAGCATTTT
CASSLYSQGRGNQPQHF
>-|-|TRBJ2-1|TRBV6-9
TGTGCCAGCAGTTACGCCGGACAGTGGTACAATGAGCAGTTCTTC
CASSYAGQWYNEQFF
>-|-|TRBJ2-7|TRBV28
TGTGCCAGCAGGCTTGGACCGAGTCGCTCCTACGAGCAGTACTTC
CASRLGPSRSYEQYF
>TRBD2|medium-sized|TRBJ2-4|TRBV15
TGTGCCACCAGCAGAGCTAGCGGACGGGGGTACATTCAGTACTTC
CATSRASGRGYIQYF
>-|-|TRBJ2-3|TRBV7-9
TGTGCCAGCAGCCCTCCGGGCCAGCGGTTCACAGATACGCAGTATTTT
CASSPPGQRFTDTQYF
>TRBD1|medium-sized|TRBJ1-5|TRBV19
TGTGCCAGTAGTATGAGTGGCGGGACAGGGTATCAGCCCCAGCATTTT
CASSMSGGTGYQPQHF
>-|-|TRBJ2-5|TRBV6-6
TGTGCCAGCAGTTACACCCGGGGGAGTGAGACCCAGTACTTC
CASSYTRGSETQYF
>TRBD2|-|TRBJ2-1|TRBV4-3
TGCGCCAGCAGCCAAGCGGGAGGCCCATACAATGAGCAGTTCTTC
CASSQAGGPYNEQFF
>-|once|TRBJ1-2|TRBV7-8
TGTGCCAGCAGCTCGATTGCGCTTACCCGAAAGACCTATGGCTACACCTTC
CASSSIALTRKTYGYTF
>TRBD1|-|TRBJ2-7|TRBV7-8
TGTGCCAGCAGCCCCGAAGCAGGGGGAAACGAGCAGTACTTC
CASSPEAGGNEQYF
>-|-|TRBJ1-5|TRBV9
TGTGCCAGCAGCGTAGTGATGGCATATAGCAATCAGCCCCAGCATTTT
CASSVVMAYSNQPQHF
>-|-|TRBJ2-7|TRBV6-1
TGTGCCAGCAGTGCTCGGGACGGCTCCTACGAGCAGTACTTC
CASSARDGSYEQYF
>-|-|TRBJ2-5|TRBV9
TGTGCCAGCAGCGTAGGTGTGGGAGTGGGCCAAGAGACCCAGTACTTC
CASSVGVGVGQETQYF
>-|-|TRBJ1-1|TRBV18
TGTGCCAGCTCACCACAGTATTCGAGGACTGAAGCTTTCTTT
CASSPQYSRTEAFF
>-|medium-sized|TRBJ2-7|TRBV30
TGTGCCTGTTCGACGCAGGGTTACGAGCAGTACTTC
CACSTQGYEQYF
>-|-|TRBJ1-1|TRBV30
TGTGCCTGGAGGGGCACTGAAGCTTTCTTT
CAWRGTEAFF
>TRBD2|medium-sized|TRBJ2-1|TRBV5-4
TGTGCCAGCAGCCGCCCGGGTAGACTAGCGGATTACAATGAGCAGTTCTTC
CASSRPGRLADYNEQFF
>TRBD2|-|TRBJ2-7|TRBV7-2
TGTGCCAGCAGCTTAGTAGCGGGAGCCTACGAGCAGTACTTC
CASSLVAGAYEQYF
>-|few|TRBJ2-4|TRBV7-2
TGTGCCAGCAGCCAAGAATCCCGTGTAGCCAAAAACATTCAGTACTTC
CASSQESRVAKNIQYF
>-|-|TRBJ2-3|TRBV6-8
TGTGCCAGCGGTAGTCGCACAGATACGCAGTATTTT
CASGSRTDTQYF
>TRBD2|few|TRBJ2-3|TRBV6-6
TGTGCCAGCAGTTTTACCGGCGGGAGTGATACAGATACGCAGTATTTT
CASSFTGGSDTDTQYF
>TRBD1|-|TRBJ1-2|TRBV6-8
TGTGCCAGCAGCCCGACAGGGGTTCCTAACTATGGCTACACCTTC
CASSPTGVPNYGYTF
>-|few|TRBJ2-5|TRBV5-1
TGCGCCAGCAGCTTGACGGGGTTAGAGACCCAGTACTTC
CASSLTGLETQYF
>-|-|TRBJ2-3|TRBV9
TGTGCCAGCAGCGTAACTAGCACAGATACGCAGTATTTT
CASSVTSTDTQYF
>-|-|TRBJ2-2|TRBV9
TGTGCCAGCAGTAGGATAGCGAGCACCGGGGAGCTGTTTTTT
CASSRIASTGELFF
>-|-|TRBJ1-2|TRBV15
TGTGCCACCAGCAATAACAAACGGTGTGGAAAGACCTATGGCTACACCTTC
CATSNNKRCGKTYGYTF
>TRBD2|medium-sized|TRBJ2-7|TRBV18
TGTGCCAGCTCACCCACGGGACTAGCGGGAGGACACGAGCAGTACTTC
CASSPTGLAGGHEQYF
>-|-|TRBJ1-2|TRBV6-1
TGTGCCAGCAGCCCCCGCCCAGGGAACTATGGCTACACCTTC
CASSPRPGNYGYTF
>-|-|TRBJ2-5|TRBV7-2
TGTGCCAGCAGCTTAGTCGGGGAAGAGACCCAGTACTTC
CASSLVGEETQYF
>-|-|TRBJ1-6|TRBV30
TGTGCCTGGAGTGTATTTGGAGGGGGTTCACCCCTCCACTTT
CAWSVFGGGSPLHF
>TRBD1|few|TRBJ2-7|TRBV19
TGTGCCAGTAGTTTTGGGACAGGGGCCTACGAGCAGTACTTC
CASSFGTGAYEQYF
>-|medium-sized|TRBJ2-7|TRBV6-1
TGTGCCACTCTGCCCCCAGCGCCGCGTGAGCAGTACTTC
CATLPPAPREQYF
>TRBD2|-|TRBJ2-3|TRBV19
TGTGCCAGTAGTATATTAGCGGGAGGGCCCGATACGCAGTATTTT
CASSILAGGPDTQYF
>-|-|TRBJ2-7|TRBV5-1
TGCGCCAGCAGCTTAAAAGCGGAAACCTACGAGCAGTACTTC
CASSLKAETYEQYF